Presented here are 2 T cell receptor beta chains from one specimen sequenced in a study of T cell repertoires in cytomegalovirus infection. A single record per CDR3 protein comes from TCRdb applying MiXCR to the reads. Found here are fewer than 300,000 distinct CDR3 sequences, 20% to 30% of them singletons; the top ten hold about 15%. The source material was PBMCs. These receptors were obtained from a human donor in good health (CMV status not recorded). Some clones in this sample may be carry-over from other donors' samples.

On this clonotype itself: The DNA is omitted, as the CDR3 cannot be located on it reliably, and the CDR3 follows TCRdb's listing. V gene TRBV14 combines with J gene TRBJ1-3; the D call TRBD1 from the table was never checked on the DNA. The CDR3 contains 19 residues when both ends are counted. The germline V gene has CDR1 SGHDN and CDR2 FVKESK. The CDR3 spells CASSQDIRARDSSGNTIYF.

This clonotype was picked up a small number of times. V usage is TRBV7-2 and J usage is TRBJ2-3; no reliable D call. Germline values: CDR1 SGHTA, CDR2 FQGNSA. V gave up 3 bases and J gave up 6 bases, with 10 bases separating them. CDR3 length: 13 residues. The CDR3 coding sequence is TGTGCCAGCAGCTTTAAGTTCGACGATACGCAGTATTTT. Its protein product is CASSFKFDDTQYF.